One and the same sample provided the 16 T cell receptor beta chains below, sequenced in a study of regulatory T cells in long-lasting Graves disease. The time point denotes: newly diagnosed GD, antithyroid drugs for less than 3 months. Generation of the TCR library employed RNA extracted from PBMCs. Sequencing libraries for TCR beta were prepared with iRepertoire HTBI primers and Arm-PCR of CDR3 regions. TCRdb analysed the multiplex PCR reads with MiXCR anew, one entry per CDR3 protein. The data show hundreds of thousands of distinct CDR3 sequences, with under 20% seen just once and around 18% held by the top ten. The same sample was also studied in work on T cells in Graves' hyperthyroidism and ophthalmopathy.

Sequencing used peripheral blood mononuclear cells (PBMCs), obtained at new diagnosis, from a patient treated with antithyroid drugs. The receptors shown here come from a woman aged 25 to 39 with Graves disease.

The CDR3 DNA follows: TGTGCCAGCAGCATGGGCCCTAATGAAAAACTGTTTTTT. It encodes CASSMGPNEKLFF. This chain links TRBV6-1 with TRBJ1-4, with D unclear. CDR1 is MNHNS, CDR2 SASEGT, per germline. Trimming left V 6 bases short and J 3 bases short, with 8 bases between. The CDR3 is 13 amino acids.

This clonotype was counted many times. This chain connects TRBV2 to TRBJ2-2; 13 bases match TRBD2. V dropped 6 bases and J dropped 4; count of bases not matched to a gene: 11. The germline CDR1 and CDR2 sequences are SNHLY and FYNNEI. The CDR3 is 18 amino acids. The CDR3 here is CASRRGTSGISGTGELFF. The CDR3 DNA reads TGTGCCAGCAGGAGGGGGACTAGCGGGATTTCGGGCACCGGGGAGCTGTTTTTT. The whole variable domain, remainder taken from reference TRBV2 and TRBJ2-2, is EPEVTQTPSHQVTQMGQEVILRCVPISNHLYFYWYRQILGQKVEFLVSFYNNEISEKSEIFDDQFSVERPDGSNFTLKIRSTKLEDSAMYFCASRRGTSGISGTGELFFGEGSRLTVL.

The J gene is TRBJ2-1, the V gene TRBV5-1, with a tentative D call TRBD1 (6 bases). The germline CDR1 and CDR2 sequences are SGHRS and YFSETQ. Trimming cost V 4 bases and J 2 bases, with 13 bases left between them. The CDR3 contains 15 residues. DNA for the CDR3: TGCGCCAGCAGCCCAATACAGGGAACCTACAATGAGCAGTTCTTC. Its protein product is CASSPIQGTYNEQFF.

The table lists this clonotype with a few counts. The chain combines TRBV18 with TRBJ1-1; 7 positions agree with TRBD1. V shed 6 bases, J shed 3 bases, and the junction held 7 bases outside the gene matches. CDR1 is KGHSH, CDR2 LQKENI, per germline. The CDR3 loop spans 14 amino acids. This CDR3 is CASSLQGYDTEAFF. CDR3 bases: TGTGCCAGCTCCTTACAGGGGTATGACACTGAAGCTTTCTTT.

This clonotype was recorded at least ten times. The V and J genes are TRBV2 and TRBJ1-2; possibly TRBD1 for D (6 bases). V was pared by 6 bases and J by 7 bases, with 15 bases between. Per germline, CDR1 SNHLY and CDR2 FYNNEI. The CDR3 is 13 residues long. The CDR3 DNA follows: TGTGCCAGCAGACTGAGCGGGGGGGCTGGCTACACCTTC. Translated, it gives CASRLSGGAGYTF. Full variable domain (remainder filled in from reference TRBV2 and TRBJ1-2): EPEVTQTPSHQVTQMGQEVILRCVPISNHLYFYWYRQILGQKVEFLVSFYNNEISEKSEIFDDQFSVERPDGSNFTLKIRSTKLEDSAMYFCASRLSGGAGYTFGSGTRLTVV.

In its sample, this clonotype was seen many times. The junction departs from the called germline gene at one end, perhaps through a read error. The chain employs TRBV27 and TRBJ2-7, with TRBD2 matching over 9 bases. Looked up from germline, CDR1 is MNHEY and CDR2 is SMNVEV (reference sequence). This CDR3 has 16 residues. The CDR3 sequence is CASSLSSGTSSYEQYF. In DNA, the CDR3 is TGTGCCAGCAGTCTATCTAGCGGGACGAGCTCCTACGAGCAGTACTTC.

The sample holds a few counts of this clonotype. The rearrangement uses TRBV19 and TRBJ2-7, with D perhaps given as TRBD1 or TRBD2 (5 bases each). V gave up 3 bases and J gave up 3 bases, with 12 bases separating them. Looked up from germline, CDR1 is LNHDA and CDR2 is SQIVND (reference sequence). The CDR3 covers 14 residues. CDR3 sequence reads: CASSIRDGSYEQYF. For the CDR3, the DNA is TGTGCCAGTAGTATCAGGGACGGAAGCTACGAGCAGTACTTC.

As for this clonotype: Sequence at one end of the junction differs from germline and may be a read error. V and J are TRBV14 and TRBJ2-1, with D perhaps matching TRBD1 (5 bases). The CDR3 is 12 residues long. Germline CDR1 and CDR2: SGHDN and FVKESK. The CDR3 here is CASSQDRLLQDF. The DNA of the CDR3 is TGTGCCAGCAGCCAGGATCGACTCCTACAGGACTTC.

This clonotype was seen repeatedly, ten times or more. The chain has TRBV5-4 and TRBJ1-1; tentative D call: TRBD1 (6 bases). The CDR3 covers 13 residues. V dropped 2 bases and J dropped 7 bases, with 12 bases sitting between them. The germline CDR1 and CDR2 sequences are SGHNT and YYREEE (reference sequence). CDR3 coding DNA: TGTGCCAGCAGCTTCCGGGACAACGTTGAAGCTTTCTTT. It encodes CASSFRDNVEAFF.

As regards this clonotype: A single base separates this from a much larger clone, so it may be a read error. The V and J genes are TRBV7-9 and TRBJ2-7; D is possibly TRBD1 (5 bases). V was cut by 5 bases and J by 5 bases, with 16 bases left in between. Germline lookup yields CDR1 SEHNR and CDR2 FQNEAQ (reference sequence). This CDR3 has 14 amino acids. CDR3 DNA: TGTGCCAGCAGCCCGGCAGGGAACCGGAACGAGCAGTACTTC. This encodes CASSPAGNRNEQYF.

This clonotype has at least ten counts. The chain is built from TRBV12-3 or TRBV12-4 and TRBJ1-3; 11 bases agree with TRBD1. The V and J ends lost 3 bases and 8 bases, in that order; junction bases with no gene match: 3. The CDR3 sequence is 14 residues long. Here the CDR3 DNA reads TGTGCCAGCAGTTTTGGACAGGGGGCAGACACCATATATTTT. It translates to CASSFGQGADTIYF.

In its sample, this clonotype was seen many times. The chain is built from TRBV7-9 and TRBJ1-5, with D perhaps TRBD1 (6 bases). Germline V gene sequence: CDR1 SEHNR, CDR2 FQNEAQ (reference sequence). This CDR3 spans 14 amino acids. V was trimmed by 6 bases and J by 8 bases, leaving 17 bases between them. CDR3 sequence: CASSPGTGLKPQHF. The DNA of the CDR3 is TGTGCCAGCAGTCCGGGTACAGGGTTAAAGCCCCAGCATTTT.

The V and J genes are TRBV6-1 and TRBJ1-2; TRBD1 might be the D (5 bases). Trimming left V 5 bases short and J 5 bases short, with 21 bases between. CDR1 and CDR2 from the germline V gene are MNHNS and SASEGT. The CDR3 spans 16 residues. CDR3: CASSHPLRTEGYGYTF. As DNA, the CDR3 is TGTGCCAGCAGTCACCCCTTACGAACTGAGGGGTATGGCTACACCTTC.

With respect to this clonotype: A much larger clone differs from this one at a single base, so this may be a read error. The chain carries TRBV29-1 and TRBJ1-2; TRBD1 matches at 9 bases. The CDR3 is made up of 13 amino acids. The germline V gene has CDR1 SQVTM and CDR2 ANQGSEA. Trimming cost V 6 bases and J 8 bases; bases outside gene matches: 10. CDR3 bases: TGCAGCGTATCGACAGGGGGGGCTCGGGGCTACACCTTC. It specifies CSVSTGGARGYTF.

The V call is TRBV7-3, the J call TRBJ2-1; 13 bases agree with TRBD2. CDR3 length equals 15 residues. Germline-derived CDR1 and CDR2 are SGHTA and FQGTGA. V trimming: 5 bases; J trimming: 6 bases; junction bases outside the gene matches: 4. CDR3 bases: TGTGCCAGCAGCATAGGACTAGCGGGAGCCAATGAGCAGTTCTTC. Encoded protein: CASSIGLAGANEQFF.

In this sample, this clonotype turned up many times. This rearrangement joins TRBV28 to TRBJ2-1, with a tentative D call TRBD1 (5 bases). The tail of the sequence fits TRBJ2-5 better, so the J call may be wrong. The germline gives CDR1 MDHEN, CDR2 SYDVKM. The CDR3 length is 15 residues. This CDR3 reads CASSLSGLSQETQYF. The CDR3 region has the DNA TGTGCCAGCAGTTTATCAGGGCTAAGCCAAGAGACCCAGTACTTC.